These 28 T cell receptor beta chains came from one sample sequenced in a study of CD8+CD57+ T cells in acquired aplastic anemia. The authors sequenced patients whose flow cytometry had shown CD8+CD57+ cell expansion. Genomic DNA, the template, was used for profiling of the TCR beta VDJ and CDR3. TCRdb reanalysed the reads using MiXCR and keeps one entry per CDR3 protein. The sample carries about 120,000 distinct CDR3 sequences, 50% to 70% recorded once. The material sequenced was sorted CD4+, CD8+, or CD8+CD57+ T cells (not recorded which) from PBMCs. Receptors originate from a human donor with aplastic anemia.

As to this clonotype: The junction departs from the called germline gene at one end, perhaps through a read error. The CDR3 sequence: CASNYSDTQYF. Here the CDR3 DNA reads TGTGCCAGCAATTACTCAGATACGCAGTATTTT. V and J are TRBV6-2 or TRBV6-3 and TRBJ2-3; D gene uncertain. Germline V gene sequence: CDR1 MNHEY, CDR2 SVGEGT. The CDR3 length is 11 residues.

The rearrangement uses TRBV4-3 and TRBJ1-2; D ambiguous. Trimming pared 0 bases from V and 1 base from J, leaving 9 bases between. Germline V gene sequence: CDR1 LGHNA, CDR2 YSLEER. The CDR3 consists of 15 residues. The CDR3 spells CASSQERSINYGYTF. CDR3 coding DNA: TGCGCCAGCAGCCAAGAGCGCAGTATTAACTATGGCTACACCTTC.

The chain couples TRBV10-1 to TRBJ1-1; possible D gene TRBD1, 5 bases. Germline V gene sequence: CDR1 WNHNN, CDR2 SYGVQD (reference sequence). V was cut by 5 bases and J by 5 bases, with 24 bases left in between. This CDR3 region has 17 residues. The chain's CDR3 is CASSRDVVPHRGTEAFF. The CDR3 DNA sequence: TGCGCCAGCAGTAGGGACGTAGTGCCTCATCGTGGGACTGAAGCTTTCTTT.

In this sample, this clonotype turned up many times. The chain employs TRBV19 and TRBJ2-3, with 8 nucleotides matching TRBD2. V was pared by 7 bases and J by 5 bases, with 5 bases of the junction left unmatched. CDR3 size: 13 residues. Germline loops: CDR1 LNHDA, CDR2 SQIVND (reference sequence). This CDR3 reads CASTRLAGDTQYF. DNA for the CDR3: TGTGCCAGTACGAGGCTAGCGGGAGATACGCAGTATTTT.

This clonotype was counted ten times or more. The rearrangement joins TRBV20-1 to TRBJ1-6, with a possible D match to TRBD1 (5 bases). The germline V and J ends were trimmed by 5 bases and 4 bases, with 6 bases remaining between them. The CDR3 totals 12 residues. The germline V gene has CDR1 DFQATT and CDR2 SNEGSKA (reference sequence). CDR3 amino acids: CSAGQYNSPLHF. The CDR3, as DNA: TGCAGTGCTGGACAATATAATTCACCCCTCCACTTT.

V and J are TRBV7-9 and TRBJ1-5; D is ambiguous. This CDR3 is 12 amino acids long. Germline CDR1 is SEHNR and CDR2 is FQNEAQ (reference sequence). Trimming took 1 base from V and 9 from J, leaving 7 bases between them. The CDR3 DNA reads as TGTGCCAGCAGCTTAGGCAGCCTGCCCCAGCATTTT. It codes for CASSLGSLPQHF.

This clonotype was recorded once. This chain uses TRBV19 with TRBJ1-1; weak D call: TRBD1 (5 bases). Deletions cut 9 bases from V and 8 bases from J, with 19 bases between. CDR3 size: 13 residues. CDR1 and CDR2 (germline): LNHDA, SQIVND (reference sequence). DNA of the CDR3: TGTGCCAGCCACAGGCGGTCTCTGTCGGAAGCTTTCTTT. It translates to CASHRRSLSEAFF.

J is TRBJ2-1 and V is TRBV5-1; D tentatively fits TRBD1 or TRBD2 (5 bases each). V lost 7 bases and J lost 6, with 8 bases in between. The germline gives CDR1 SGHRS, CDR2 YFSETQ. CDR3 length equals 11 residues. CDR3 residues: CASPGTNEQFF. The CDR3 coding sequence is TGCGCCAGCCCCGGGACCAATGAGCAGTTCTTC. The complete variable domain, with remaining parts taken from reference TRBV5-1 and TRBJ2-1, reads KAGVTQTPRYLIKTRGQQVTLSCSPISGHRSVSWYQQTPGQGLQFLFEYFSETQRNKGNFPGRFSGRQFSNSRSEMNVSTLELGDSALYLCASPGTNEQFFGPGTRLTVL.

The V and J genes are TRBV20-1 and TRBJ2-5; D may correspond to TRBD1 or TRBD2 (5 bases each). V was trimmed by 7 bases and J by 5 bases, leaving 14 bases between them. CDR3 length: 12 amino acids. CDR1 DFQATT and CDR2 SNEGSKA come from the germline V gene (reference sequence). The CDR3 DNA follows: TGCAGTGGACGTACGGGACGGGAGACCCAGTACTTC. It encodes CSGRTGRETQYF.

This clonotype showed up just a few times. The chain joins TRBV6-1 to TRBJ1-3; D is uncertain. The germline V and J ends were trimmed by 6 bases and 0 bases, with 15 bases remaining between them. CDR1 is MNHNS, CDR2 SASEGT, per germline. CDR3 length: 16 amino acids. The CDR3 DNA follows: TGTGCCAGCAGCCCCCAAGCTGGGTCCTCTGGAAACACCATATATTTT. It specifies CASSPQAGSSGNTIYF.

The rearrangement joins TRBV5-5 to TRBJ2-7; 11 nucleotides line up with TRBD1. Germline-derived CDR1 and CDR2 are SGHKS and YYEKEE (reference sequence). This CDR3 is built from 15 residues. V lost 0 bases and J lost 3; bases outside the gene matches: 2. The CDR3: CASSLGTGGGYEQYF. CDR3 DNA sequence: TGTGCCAGCAGCTTGGGGACAGGGGGCGGCTACGAGCAGTACTTC.

The chain has TRBV10-3 and TRBJ1-4; maybe TRBD1 (5 bases). The CDR3 length is 16 residues. The germline V gene encodes CDR1 ENHRY and CDR2 SYGVKD. The CDR3: CASSRDRPGDREKLFF. In DNA, the CDR3 is TGTGCAAGCAGTAGGGACCGGCCAGGAGATCGTGAAAAACTGTTTTTT.

V is TRBV11-1 and J is TRBJ2-7, with D tentatively TRBD1 (6 bases). V gave up 5 bases and J gave up 7 bases, with 18 bases separating them. Germline V gives CDR1 SGHAT, CDR2 FQDESV (reference sequence). This CDR3 is 14 amino acids long. The CDR3 region is CASSGLVRGWEQYF. The CDR3 DNA follows: TGTGCCAGCAGCGGACTCGTCAGGGGTTGGGAGCAGTACTTC.

The V call is TRBV24-1, the J call TRBJ2-7, with a tentative D call TRBD2 (6 bases). This CDR3 region has 14 residues. The V end was cut by 11 bases, the J end by 7 bases, with 23 bases between. Germline V gene data show CDR1 as KGHDR and CDR2 as SFDVKD. CDR3 sequence reads: CASSSGLLAREQYF. CDR3 nucleotides: TGTGCCAGCAGCTCCGGACTATTAGCGAGGGAGCAGTACTTC.

This clonotype was seen a single time. V and J are TRBV5-1 and TRBJ1-1, with 9 bases aligning to TRBD1. Germline CDR1 and CDR2: SGHRS and YFSETQ. V dropped 3 bases and J dropped 4; count of bases not matched to a gene: 4. The CDR3 spans 14 residues. The CDR3 nucleotides read TGCGCCAGCAGCTGGGGACAGGGACGCACTGAAGCTTTCTTT. It translates to CASSWGQGRTEAFF.

On this clonotype itself: One end of the junction fails to match germline, which may point to a read error. The chain joins TRBV5-1 to TRBJ1-1; D may be TRBD1 (5 bases). The CDR3 totals 15 residues. Per germline, CDR1 SGHRS and CDR2 YFSETQ. The CDR3 coding sequence is TGCGCCAGCAGTTTGGCGGCAGGGAGGTGGGGAGAAGCTCTCTTT. Its translation: CASSLAAGRWGEALF.

This clonotype was detected only a few times. The V and J genes are TRBV7-9 and TRBJ2-7; D is ambiguous. V lost 1 base and J 5 bases, leaving 6 bases between the germline ends. Germline CDR1 and CDR2: SEHNR and FQNEAQ (reference sequence). This CDR3 is 12 amino acids long. Here the CDR3 reads CASSLEVNEQYF. The CDR3 DNA is TGTGCCAGCAGCTTAGAGGTCAACGAGCAGTACTTC. The entire variable domain, with the rest obtained from reference TRBV7-9 and TRBJ2-7, is as follows: DTGVSQNPRHKITKRGQNVTFRCDPISEHNRLYWYRQTLGQGPEFLTYFQNEAQLEKSRLLSDRFSAERPKGSFSTLEIQRTEQGDSAMYLCASSLEVNEQYFGPGTRLTVT.

The V call is TRBV7-2, the J call TRBJ2-7; D unresolved. The CDR3 contains 9 residues. Germline loops: CDR1 SGHTA, CDR2 FQGNSA. V lost 0 bases, J lost 9 bases, and 0 bases lay in between. In DNA form, the CDR3 reads TGTGCCAGCAGCTTAGCGCAGTACTTC. This sequence encodes CASSLAQYF.

This clonotype was seen more than once but under ten times. Germline is not matched at one junction end, which may reflect a read error. V and J are TRBV15 and TRBJ1-4; no clear D gene. This CDR3 contains 15 residues. Germline V gene data show CDR1 as LNHNV and CDR2 as YYDKDF (reference sequence). The CDR3 sequence: CVTSSTRLAGEKLSF. CDR3 bases: TGTGTCACCAGCAGTACGAGGTTAGCCGGTGAAAAACTGTCTTTT.

The chain has TRBV19 and TRBJ1-6, with D tentatively TRBD1 (5 bases). The CDR3 length is 13 residues. The germline V and J ends were trimmed by 8 bases and 3 bases, with 8 bases remaining between them. In germline, CDR1 is LNHDA, CDR2 SQIVND (reference sequence). The DNA for the CDR3 is TGTGCCAGTTTCGGGGGCTATAATTCACCCCTCCACTTT. It codes for CASFGGYNSPLHF.

The V gene is TRBV27, the J gene TRBJ2-2; the match to TRBD2 covers 10 bases. The germline gives CDR1 MNHEY, CDR2 SMNVEV (reference sequence). CDR3 size: 14 residues. V shed 6 bases and J 6 bases; nucleotides not matched to a gene: 4. CDR3 loop: CASREAGGPGELFF. For the CDR3, the DNA is TGTGCCAGCAGGGAAGCGGGAGGGCCCGGGGAGCTGTTTTTT.

V gene TRBV4-2 combines with J gene TRBJ2-3; 10 bases map to TRBD2. V shed 5 bases and J 3 bases; nucleotides not matched to a gene: 8. This CDR3 comprises 16 residues. From germline, CDR1 is LGHNA and CDR2 YNFKEQ. The CDR3 here is CASSIGAGGPTDTQYF. The CDR3 region has the DNA TGTGCCAGCAGCATAGGAGCGGGGGGGCCTACAGATACGCAGTATTTT.

This chain joins TRBV20-1 and TRBJ2-1; D may be TRBD1 (5 bases). The germline CDR1 and CDR2 sequences are DFQATT and SNEGSKA (reference sequence). There are 16 residues in the CDR3. With 0 bases removed from V and 5 bases from J, the gap between germline ends came to 17 bases. For the CDR3, the DNA is TGCAGTGCTAGAGATCCCAGGGTGCAACTTGACAATGAGCAGTTCTTC. This codes for CSARDPRVQLDNEQFF.

V and J are TRBV10-1 and TRBJ2-5; D not resolved. This CDR3 has 14 residues. CDR1 WNHNN and CDR2 SYGVQD come from the germline V gene (reference sequence). The ends were cut back, 3 bases at V and 5 bases at J, with 13 bases in the middle. Written as DNA, the CDR3 is TGCGCCAGCAGTGACCCGGGTGGGGTTGAGACCCAGTACTTC. It yields the protein CASSDPGGVETQYF.

The rearrangement uses TRBV3-1 and TRBJ2-7, with D perhaps given as TRBD1 or TRBD2 (5 bases each). The CDR3 loop spans 14 amino acids. Germline CDR1 reads LGHDT; CDR2 reads YNNKEL (reference sequence). With 3 bases removed from V and 5 bases from J, the gap between germline ends came to 14 bases. The CDR3 here is CASSQATGTHEQYF. The CDR3 nucleotides read TGTGCCAGCAGCCAGGCAACCGGGACCCACGAGCAGTACTTC.

This clonotype was picked up a small number of times. V and J are TRBV29-1 and TRBJ2-2; possible D gene TRBD2, 6 bases. CDR3 length: 13 residues. V was clipped by 6 bases and J by 6 bases, with 14 bases between them. Germline CDR1 is SQVTM and CDR2 is ANQGSEA. Here the CDR3 reads CSVQGWGAGELFF. The CDR3 DNA reads TGCAGCGTCCAAGGGTGGGGGGCCGGGGAGCTGTTTTTT.

The rearrangement links TRBV10-2 to TRBJ2-6; D remains ambiguous. Germline lookup yields CDR1 WSHSY and CDR2 SAAADI. The CDR3 consists of 14 residues. Trimming took 4 bases from V and 6 from J, leaving 10 bases between them. CDR3 sequence: CASSAGPEANVLTF. The CDR3 DNA reads as TGCGCCAGCAGTGCTGGGCCTGAGGCCAACGTCCTGACTTTC.

The J gene is TRBJ2-2, the V gene TRBV2, with D tentatively TRBD1 or TRBD2 (5 bases each). Trimming pared 7 bases from V and 0 bases from J, leaving 12 bases between. This CDR3 comprises 15 residues. The germline CDR1 and CDR2 sequences are SNHLY and FYNNEI. The CDR3 nucleotides are TGTGCCAGCAATGTCGGGACGTCGAACACCGGGGAGCTGTTTTTT. Amino acid sequence: CASNVGTSNTGELFF.